Following are 22 T cell receptor beta chains from one sample sequenced in a study of siplizumab effects on memory and regulatory T cells. Sequenced by immunoSEQ multiplex PCR; TCRdb stores in-frame clones only, minus some. The data hold about 100,000 clones, with 92% observed a single time. The specimen sequenced was CD4+ T cells sorted from blood. Receptors were obtained from a human donor in good health.

This rearrangement joins TRBV6-1 to TRBJ1-3; the D gene is possibly TRBD1 (5 bases). Germline V gene lookup returns CDR1 MNHNS and CDR2 SASEGT. The CDR3 covers 16 residues. Trimming pared 4 bases from V and 0 bases from J, leaving 13 bases between. For the CDR3, the DNA is TGTGCCAGCAGTGTAAGACAGCCGAGCTCTGGAAACACCATATATTTT. This sequence encodes CASSVRQPSSGNTIYF.

This clone occurred a few times. The chain links TRBV18 to TRBJ1-5; D is unclear. The V gene lost 3 bases and the J gene lost 7 bases, with 10 bases spanning the gap. This CDR3 spans 13 amino acids. Germline loops: CDR1 KGHSH, CDR2 LQKENI. The CDR3 loop reads CASSPSAGQPQHF. The CDR3 nucleotides are TGTGCCAGCTCACCTTCAGCCGGACAGCCCCAGCATTTT.

The chain employs TRBV7-3 and TRBJ2-3; 7 bases agree with TRBD2. Germline V CDR1 and CDR2: SGHTA, FQGTGA. Trimming took 2 bases from V and 5 from J; bases not matched to a gene: 7. This CDR3 is 15 amino acids long. The CDR3 bases are TGTGCCAGCAGCTTACGGCGGGAGCGGTTAGATACGCAGTATTTT. Its translation: CASSLRRERLDTQYF.

This chain uses TRBV10-2 with TRBJ2-1, with unresolved D. Germline V CDR1 and CDR2: WSHSY, SAAADI. Trimming removed 4 bases at V and 7 bases at J, with 14 bases between. This CDR3 is built from 14 residues. The CDR3 bases are TGCGCCAGCAGTGGTATAGTAATGGGGAATGAGCAGTTCTTC. Protein: CASSGIVMGNEQFF.

This chain uses TRBV11-2 with TRBJ2-7, with 7 bases matching TRBD2. With 4 bases clipped from V and 6 bases from J, the junction kept 9 bases outside the gene matches. The CDR3 is 14 residues long. The germline V gene encodes CDR1 SGHAT and CDR2 FQNNGV. The CDR3: CASSSSGIRGEQYF. The CDR3 DNA reads as TGTGCCAGCAGCTCGAGCGGGATAAGGGGCGAGCAGTACTTC.

The chain carries TRBV7-9 and TRBJ2-7; D may correspond to TRBD1 or TRBD2 (5 bases each). The CDR3 spans 14 residues. V lost 5 bases, J lost 6 bases, and 17 bases lay in between. Per the germline V gene, CDR1 is SEHNR and CDR2 is FQNEAQ (reference sequence). CDR3 loop: CASSETTGAREQYF. The CDR3 bases are TGTGCCAGCAGCGAGACAACCGGGGCCCGCGAGCAGTACTTC.

A few counts support this clone. This chain connects TRBV28 to TRBJ1-3; D is undetermined. CDR1 MDHEN and CDR2 SYDVKM come from the germline V gene. The CDR3 has 15 amino acids. The V end lost 3 bases, the J end lost 0 bases, and 9 bases lay between the germline ends. The CDR3 sequence: CASSFGGPSGNTIYF. In DNA, the CDR3 is TGTGCCAGCAGTTTCGGCGGGCCCTCTGGAAACACCATATATTTT.

This chain uses TRBV11-2 with TRBJ1-2; tentatively, D is TRBD1 (6 bases). Trimming removed 3 bases from V and 3 bases from J, with 14 bases in between. CDR3 length equals 15 residues. Germline-derived CDR1 and CDR2 are SGHAT and FQNNGV. CDR3 loop: CASSFVGGGDYGYTF. The DNA of the CDR3 is TGTGCCAGCAGCTTTGTAGGAGGGGGAGACTATGGCTACACCTTC.

V is TRBV5-6 and J is TRBJ2-4; D gene uncertain. Germline V gives CDR1 SGHDT, CDR2 YYEEEE. The V and J ends lost 1 base and 3 bases respectively, with 11 bases between them. This CDR3 region has 15 residues. Written as DNA, the CDR3 is TGTGCCAGCAGCTTGAATTCTATTGGCAAAAACATTCAGTACTTC. Protein: CASSLNSIGKNIQYF.

The gene calls are TRBV28 and TRBJ2-6; 9 bases fit TRBD1. V lost 4 bases, J lost 2 bases, and 6 bases stayed unmatched. Germline CDR1 is MDHEN and CDR2 is SYDVKM. The CDR3 has 17 residues. The CDR3 coding sequence is TGTGCCAGCAGTTCACAACAGGGGGCGCCTGGGGCCAACGTCCTGACTTTC. Translated: CASSSQQGAPGANVLTF.

The gene calls are TRBV6-1 and TRBJ2-1; D is perhaps TRBD2 (6 bases). Germline V gives CDR1 MNHNS, CDR2 SASEGT. The germline V and J ends were trimmed by 6 bases and 3 bases, with 12 bases remaining between them. CDR3 length: 14 amino acids. CDR3 nucleotides: TGTGCCAGCAGCTCCGGGACTGGCTACAATGAGCAGTTCTTC. The encoded protein is CASSSGTGYNEQFF.

The chain recombines TRBV7-2 with TRBJ2-2, with 8 bases lining up with TRBD1. Germline loops: CDR1 SGHTA, CDR2 FQGNSA. There are 17 residues in the CDR3. The V segment lost 5 bases and the J segment 3 bases; nucleotides outside the gene matches: 11. The CDR3 DNA reads TGTGCCAGCAGCCTGTGGACAGGGAGTTTGGACACCGGGGAGCTGTTTTTT. Translation: CASSLWTGSLDTGELFF.

V and J are TRBV5-1 and TRBJ2-7; D may be TRBD2 (6 bases). V lost 0 bases to trimming and J lost 7 bases, with 11 bases between them. Germline CDR1 SGHRS, CDR2 YFSETQ. The CDR3 sequence is 13 residues long. The DNA for the CDR3 is TGCGCCAGCAGCTTGGATCCGGGGGAAGAGCAGTACTTC. Translated, it gives CASSLDPGEEQYF. Together with reference TRBV5-1 and TRBJ2-7, the CDR3 gives the full variable domain: KAGVTQTPRYLIKTRGQQVTLSCSPISGHRSVSWYQQTPGQGLQFLFEYFSETQRNKGNFPGRFSGRQFSNSRSEMNVSTLELGDSALYLCASSLDPGEEQYFGPGTRLTVT.

This clone appeared a single time. The rearrangement links TRBV7-6 to TRBJ1-2; D perhaps matches TRBD1 (6 bases). V dropped 4 bases and J dropped 4 bases, with 13 bases sitting between them. The germline V gene encodes CDR1 SGHVS and CDR2 FNYEAQ. CDR3 length: 14 residues. CDR3 in amino acids: CASSSQQGGYGYTF. DNA for the CDR3: TGTGCCAGCAGCTCGCAACAGGGAGGCTATGGCTACACCTTC.

This clone came up a few times. The chain couples TRBV2 to TRBJ2-3; D possibly matches TRBD1 or TRBD2 (5 bases each). Trimming removed 3 bases at V and 0 bases at J, with 10 bases between. The CDR3 contains 15 residues. The germline V gene has CDR1 SNHLY and CDR2 FYNNEI. CDR3 in DNA: TGTGCCAGCAGTGACATGGGACGTAGCACAGATACGCAGTATTTT. It specifies CASSDMGRSTDTQYF. Filled out from reference TRBV2 and TRBJ2-3, the complete variable domain reads EPEVTQTPSHQVTQMGQEVILRCVPISNHLYFYWYRQILGQKVEFLVSFYNNEISEKSEIFDDQFSVERPDGSNFTLKIRSTKLEDSAMYFCASSDMGRSTDTQYFGPGTRLTVL.

The CDR3 sequence: CASGTLLGTNEKLFF. CDR3 nucleotides: TGTGCCAGCGGTACCCTCCTCGGGACTAATGAAAAACTGTTTTTT. This chain joins TRBV2 and TRBJ1-4; D remains unclear. CDR1 and CDR2 (germline): SNHLY, FYNNEI. The CDR3 length is 15 residues. Trimming took off 8 bases at V and 2 bases at J, with 15 bases between the two ends. The full variable domain, rest sourced from reference TRBV2 and TRBJ1-4, is EPEVTQTPSHQVTQMGQEVILRCVPISNHLYFYWYRQILGQKVEFLVSFYNNEISEKSEIFDDQFSVERPDGSNFTLKIRSTKLEDSAMYFCASGTLLGTNEKLFFGSGTQLSVL.

The V gene is TRBV7-6, the J gene TRBJ2-6; D not resolved. Germline CDR1 SGHVS, CDR2 FNYEAQ. CDR3 length: 18 amino acids. Trimming took 5 bases from V and 0 from J, leaving 17 bases between them. CDR3 loop: CASSPQNWRHSGANVLTF. In nucleotides, the CDR3 is TGTGCCAGCAGCCCCCAGAATTGGAGACACTCTGGGGCCAACGTCCTGACTTTC. Variable domain in full (rest from reference TRBV7-6 and TRBJ2-6): GAGVSQSPRYKVTKRGQDVALRCDPISGHVSLYWYRQALGQGPEFLTYFNYEAQQDKSGLPNDRFSAERPEGSISTLTIQRTEQRDSAMYRCASSPQNWRHSGANVLTFGAGSRLTVL.

The gene calls are TRBV9 and TRBJ1-2; 10 bases are shared with TRBD1. Germline CDR1 reads SGDLS; CDR2 reads YYNGEE. J lost 5 bases, V lost 0 bases, and 4 bases had no gene match. The CDR3 length is 15 residues. The CDR3 DNA reads as TGTGCCAGCAGCGTAGGGGACAGGGGCAAGTATGGCTACACCTTC. Protein sequence: CASSVGDRGKYGYTF.

The chain is built from TRBV7-9 and TRBJ1-2, with a tentative D call TRBD1 (6 bases). The CDR3 extends over 14 amino acids. Germline V CDR1 and CDR2: SEHNR, FQNEAQ (reference sequence). Trimming removed 2 bases from V and 3 bases from J, with 10 bases in between. DNA for the CDR3: TGTGCCAGCAGCTTATTGACAGGAGACTATGGCTACACCTTC. Its protein product is CASSLLTGDYGYTF.

The CDR3 DNA sequence: TGTGCCAGCAGCCCGGGGAATCTAGCCAAAAACATTCAGTACTTC. Translating gives CASSPGNLAKNIQYF. The V and J genes are TRBV2 and TRBJ2-4; the D gene is possibly TRBD2 (5 bases). Trimming pared 6 bases from V and 0 bases from J, leaving 12 bases between. CDR1 and CDR2 from the germline V gene are SNHLY and FYNNEI. The CDR3 consists of 15 residues.

J is TRBJ2-1 and V is TRBV12-5; TRBD2 agrees at 7 bases. Germline CDR1 LGHNT, CDR2 FRNRAP. Unmatched junction bases numbered 8, after V lost 0 bases and J lost 3 bases. The CDR3 contains 17 residues. The CDR3 DNA sequence: TGTGCTAGTGGTTTGGTAACGGGAGCGGGATACTACAATGAGCAGTTCTTC. The encoded protein is CASGLVTGAGYYNEQFF.

The chain carries TRBV25-1 and TRBJ2-7; 8 bases are a match to TRBD2. CDR1 MGHDK and CDR2 SYGVNS come from the germline V gene. The V segment lost 8 bases and the J segment 1 base; nucleotides outside the gene matches: 16. This CDR3 has 17 amino acids. CDR3 in amino acids: CASLTNPGSGTSYEQYF. The CDR3 DNA follows: TGTGCCAGCCTCACGAACCCGGGTAGCGGGACTTCCTACGAGCAGTACTTC.